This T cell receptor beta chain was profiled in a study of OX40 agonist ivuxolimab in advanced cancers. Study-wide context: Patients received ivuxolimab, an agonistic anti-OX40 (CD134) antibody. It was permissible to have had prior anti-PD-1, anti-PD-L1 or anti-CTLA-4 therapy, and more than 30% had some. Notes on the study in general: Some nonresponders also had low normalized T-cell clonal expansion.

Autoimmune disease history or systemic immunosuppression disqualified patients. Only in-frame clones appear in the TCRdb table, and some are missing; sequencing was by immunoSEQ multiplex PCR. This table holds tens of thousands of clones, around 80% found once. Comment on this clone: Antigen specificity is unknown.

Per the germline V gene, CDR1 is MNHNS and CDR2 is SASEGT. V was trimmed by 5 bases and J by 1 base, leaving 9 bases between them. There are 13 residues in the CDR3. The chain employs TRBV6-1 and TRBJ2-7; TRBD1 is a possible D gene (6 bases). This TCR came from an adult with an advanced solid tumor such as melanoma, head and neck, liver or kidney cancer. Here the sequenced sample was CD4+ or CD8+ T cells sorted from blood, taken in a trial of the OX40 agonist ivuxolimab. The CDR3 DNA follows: TGTGCCAGCAGTACAGGACAGTCCTACGAGCAGTACTTC. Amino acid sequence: CASSTGQSYEQYF.